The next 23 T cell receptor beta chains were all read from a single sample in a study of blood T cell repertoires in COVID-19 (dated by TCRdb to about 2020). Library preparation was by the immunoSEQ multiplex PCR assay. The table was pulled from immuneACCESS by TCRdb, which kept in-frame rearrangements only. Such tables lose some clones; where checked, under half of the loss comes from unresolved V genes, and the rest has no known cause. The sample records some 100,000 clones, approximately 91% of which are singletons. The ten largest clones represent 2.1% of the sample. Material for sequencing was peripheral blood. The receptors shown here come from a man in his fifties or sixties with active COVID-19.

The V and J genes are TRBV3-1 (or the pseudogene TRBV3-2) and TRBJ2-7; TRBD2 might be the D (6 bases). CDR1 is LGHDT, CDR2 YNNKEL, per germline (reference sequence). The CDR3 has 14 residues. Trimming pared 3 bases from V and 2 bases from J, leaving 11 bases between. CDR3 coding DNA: TGTGCCAGCAGCCAGGGGACTGGAACCTACGAGCAGTACTTC. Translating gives CASSQGTGTYEQYF.

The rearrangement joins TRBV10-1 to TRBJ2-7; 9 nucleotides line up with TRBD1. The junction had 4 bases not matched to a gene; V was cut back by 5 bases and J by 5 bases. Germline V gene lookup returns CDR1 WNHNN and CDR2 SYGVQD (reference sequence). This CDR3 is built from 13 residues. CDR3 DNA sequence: TGCGCCAGCAGTTGGGACAGGGAGAACGAGCAGTACGTC. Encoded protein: CASSWDRENEQYV.

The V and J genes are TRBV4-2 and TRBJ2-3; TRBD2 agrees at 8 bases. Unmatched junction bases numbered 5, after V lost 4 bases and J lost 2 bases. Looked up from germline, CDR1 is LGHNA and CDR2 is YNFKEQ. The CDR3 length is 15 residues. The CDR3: CASSPHGGATDTQYF. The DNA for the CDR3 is TGTGCCAGCAGCCCCCACGGGGGGGCCACAGATACGCAGTATTTT.

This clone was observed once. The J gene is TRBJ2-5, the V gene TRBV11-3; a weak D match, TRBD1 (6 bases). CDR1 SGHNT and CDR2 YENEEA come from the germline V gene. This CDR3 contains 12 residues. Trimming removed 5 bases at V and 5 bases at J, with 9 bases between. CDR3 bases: TGTGCCAGCAGCGGTAGGGGGGAGACCCAGTACTTC. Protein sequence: CASSGRGETQYF.

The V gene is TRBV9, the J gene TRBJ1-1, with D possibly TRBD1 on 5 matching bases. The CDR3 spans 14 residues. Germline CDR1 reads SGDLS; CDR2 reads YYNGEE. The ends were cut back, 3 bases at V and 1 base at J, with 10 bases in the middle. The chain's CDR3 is CASSGRQSNTEAFF. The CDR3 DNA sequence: TGTGCCAGCAGCGGAAGACAGTCGAACACTGAAGCTTTCTTT.

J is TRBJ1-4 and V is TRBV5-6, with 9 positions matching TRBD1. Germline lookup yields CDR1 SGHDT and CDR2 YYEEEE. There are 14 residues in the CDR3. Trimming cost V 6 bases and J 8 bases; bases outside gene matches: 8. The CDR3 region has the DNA TGTGCCAGCACCCGATTGGGACAGGGCGAAAAACTGTTTTTT. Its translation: CASTRLGQGEKLFF. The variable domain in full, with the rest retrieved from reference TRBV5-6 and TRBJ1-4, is DAGVTQSPTHLIKTRGQQVTLRCSPKSGHDTVSWYQQALGQGPQFIFQYYEEEERQRGNFPDRFSGHQFPNYSSELNVNALLLGDSALYLCASTRLGQGEKLFFGSGTQLSVL.

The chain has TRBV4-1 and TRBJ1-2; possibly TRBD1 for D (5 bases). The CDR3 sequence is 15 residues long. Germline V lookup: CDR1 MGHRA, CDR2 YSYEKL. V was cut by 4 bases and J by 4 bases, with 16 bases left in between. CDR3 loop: CASSRDGGVTYGYTF. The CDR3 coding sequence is TGCGCCAGCAGCCGGGACGGAGGGGTTACCTATGGCTACACCTTC.

In DNA, the CDR3 is TGCAGCGTTACCCTAACGGCGGAAGCCGGGGAGCTGTTTTTT. Translation gives CSVTLTAEAGELFF. V usage is TRBV29-1 and J usage is TRBJ2-2, with unresolved D. This CDR3 comprises 14 residues. V lost 5 bases, J lost 6 bases, and 16 bases lay in between. Germline CDR1 reads SQVTM; CDR2 reads ANQGSEA.

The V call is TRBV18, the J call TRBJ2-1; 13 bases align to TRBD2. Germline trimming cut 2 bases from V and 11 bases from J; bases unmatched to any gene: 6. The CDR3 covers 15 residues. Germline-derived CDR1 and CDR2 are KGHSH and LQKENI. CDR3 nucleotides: TGTGCCAGCTCACCAGGGACTAGCGGGGCTTGGAAGCAGTTCTTC. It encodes CASSPGTSGAWKQFF. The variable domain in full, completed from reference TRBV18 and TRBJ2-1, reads NAGVMQNPRHLVRRRGQEARLRCSPMKGHSHVYWYRQLPEEGLKFMVYLQKENIIDESGMPKERFSAEFPKEGPSILRIQQVVRGDSAAYFCASSPGTSGAWKQFFGPGTRLTVL.

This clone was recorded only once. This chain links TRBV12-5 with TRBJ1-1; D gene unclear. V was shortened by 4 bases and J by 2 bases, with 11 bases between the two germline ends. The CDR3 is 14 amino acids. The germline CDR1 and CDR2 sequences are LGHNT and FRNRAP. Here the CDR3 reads CASGSQVLNTEAFF. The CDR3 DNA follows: TGTGCTAGTGGTTCCCAGGTTCTAAACACTGAAGCTTTCTTT.

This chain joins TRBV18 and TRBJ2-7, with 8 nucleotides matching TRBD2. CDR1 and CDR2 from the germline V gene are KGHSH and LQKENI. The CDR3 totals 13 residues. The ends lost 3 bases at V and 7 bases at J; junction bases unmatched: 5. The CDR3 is CASSPSAGGEQYF. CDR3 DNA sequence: TGTGCCAGCTCACCCTCCGCGGGGGGAGAGCAGTACTTC.

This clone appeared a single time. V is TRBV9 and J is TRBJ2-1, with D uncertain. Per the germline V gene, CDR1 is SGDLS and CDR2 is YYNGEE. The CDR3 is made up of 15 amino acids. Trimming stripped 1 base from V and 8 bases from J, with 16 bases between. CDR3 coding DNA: TGTGCCAGCAGCGTAACTTCCGTGTTCGCTCATGAGCAGTTCTTC. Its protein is CASSVTSVFAHEQFF.

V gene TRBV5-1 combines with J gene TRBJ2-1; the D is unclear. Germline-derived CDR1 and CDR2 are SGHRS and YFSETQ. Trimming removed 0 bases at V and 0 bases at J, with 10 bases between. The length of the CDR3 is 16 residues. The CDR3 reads CASSLGNTRSYNEQFF. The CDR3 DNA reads TGCGCCAGCAGCTTGGGAAACACCCGCTCCTACAATGAGCAGTTCTTC.

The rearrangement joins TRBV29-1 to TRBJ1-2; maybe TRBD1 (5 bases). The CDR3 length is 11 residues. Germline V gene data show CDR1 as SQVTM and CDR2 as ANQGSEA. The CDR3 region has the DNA TGCAACACCATCGGGGGAGAGGGCTACACCTTC. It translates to CNTIGGEGYTF.

The CDR3 reads CASSYRGADTQYF. CDR3 bases: TGTGCCAGCAGCTACAGGGGCGCAGATACGCAGTATTTT. The rearrangement links TRBV27 to TRBJ2-3, with 7 positions matching TRBD1. The CDR3 extends over 13 amino acids. CDR1 is MNHEY and CDR2 is SMNVEV in the germline V gene (reference sequence). V shed 6 bases and J 4 bases; nucleotides not matched to a gene: 4.

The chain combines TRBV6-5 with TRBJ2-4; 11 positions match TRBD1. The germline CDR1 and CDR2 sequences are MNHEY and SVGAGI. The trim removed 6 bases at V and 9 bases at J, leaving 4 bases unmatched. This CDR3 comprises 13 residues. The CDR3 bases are TGTGCCAGCAGAAGGGACAGGGGGGGCATTCAGTACTTC. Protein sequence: CASRRDRGGIQYF.

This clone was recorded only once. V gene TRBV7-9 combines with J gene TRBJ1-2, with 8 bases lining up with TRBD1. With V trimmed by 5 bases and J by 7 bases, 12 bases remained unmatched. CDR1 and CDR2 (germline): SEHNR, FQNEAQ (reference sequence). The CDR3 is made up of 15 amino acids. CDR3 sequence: CASSSRGQGASGYTF. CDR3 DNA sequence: TGTGCCAGCAGCAGCCGGGGTCAGGGGGCTTCTGGCTACACCTTC.

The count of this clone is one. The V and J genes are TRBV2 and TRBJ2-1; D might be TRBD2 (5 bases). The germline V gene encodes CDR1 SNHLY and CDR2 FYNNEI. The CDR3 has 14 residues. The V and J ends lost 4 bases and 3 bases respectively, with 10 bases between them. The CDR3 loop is CASSGSGGYNEQFF. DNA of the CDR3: TGTGCCAGCAGTGGCAGCGGAGGCTACAATGAGCAGTTCTTC.

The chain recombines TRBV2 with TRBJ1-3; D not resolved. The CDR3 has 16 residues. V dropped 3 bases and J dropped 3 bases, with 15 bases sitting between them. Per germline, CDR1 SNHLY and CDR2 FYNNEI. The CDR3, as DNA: TGTGCCAGCAGTGATAAAGACGGGAGGGTTGGAAACACCATATATTTT. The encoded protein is CASSDKDGRVGNTIYF.

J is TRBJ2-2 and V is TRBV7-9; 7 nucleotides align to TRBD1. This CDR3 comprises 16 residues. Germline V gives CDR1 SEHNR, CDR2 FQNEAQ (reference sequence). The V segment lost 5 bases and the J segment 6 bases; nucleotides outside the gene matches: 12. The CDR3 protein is CASSASANRGSGELFF. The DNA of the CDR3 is TGTGCCAGCAGCGCCTCGGCTAACAGGGGATCCGGGGAGCTGTTTTTT.

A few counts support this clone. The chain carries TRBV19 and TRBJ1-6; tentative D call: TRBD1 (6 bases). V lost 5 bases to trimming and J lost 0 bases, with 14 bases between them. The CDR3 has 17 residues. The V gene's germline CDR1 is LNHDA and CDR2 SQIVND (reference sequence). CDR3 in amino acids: CASSLSGQNSYNSPLHF. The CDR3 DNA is TGTGCCAGTAGTCTTTCTGGACAGAACTCCTATAATTCACCCCTCCACTTT. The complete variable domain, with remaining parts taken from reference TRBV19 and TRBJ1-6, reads DGGITQSPKYLFRKEGQNVTLSCEQNLNHDAMYWYRQDPGQGLRLIYYSQIVNDFQKGDIAEGYSVSREKKESFPLTVTSAQKNPTAFYLCASSLSGQNSYNSPLHFGNGTRLTVT.

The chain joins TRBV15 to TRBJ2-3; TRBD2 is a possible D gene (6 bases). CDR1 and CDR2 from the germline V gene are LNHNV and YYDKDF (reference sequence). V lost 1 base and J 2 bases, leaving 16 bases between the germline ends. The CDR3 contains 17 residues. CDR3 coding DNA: TGTGCCACCAGCAGAGGGGATGGCGGGGCCCCCACAGATACGCAGTATTTT. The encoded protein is CATSRGDGGAPTDTQYF.

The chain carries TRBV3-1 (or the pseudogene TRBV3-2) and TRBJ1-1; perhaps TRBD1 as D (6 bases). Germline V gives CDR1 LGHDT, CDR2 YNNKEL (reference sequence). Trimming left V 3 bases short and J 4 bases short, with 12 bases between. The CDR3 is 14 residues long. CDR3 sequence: CASSQDSTGTEAFF. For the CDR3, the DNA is TGTGCCAGCAGCCAGGACAGTACTGGCACTGAAGCTTTCTTT.